This TCR beta chain originates from a study of blood T cells in healthy people across ages. Researchers report isolating at least 6.5 million PBMCs per sample. Points on this clonotype: The antigen remains undetermined.

Overall study results and limits: As naive T cell percentage varied, TCR beta diversity correlated strongly with it.

A sample-barcoded 5' primer and a J-beta primer mix were used in a second PCR of roughly 7 to 11 cycles. Via MiXCR, TCRdb re-called the 5' RACE reads, giving one row per CDR3 protein. The sample lists 890,000 or so distinct CDR3 sequences, around 62% occurring once. This sequence was found in a man under 40 in good health. The sample consisted of blood.

The CDR3 here is CSARESAGARYEQYF. The CDR3, as DNA: TGCAGTGCTAGAGAGTCGGCGGGGGCCCGCTACGAGCAGTACTTC. The chain employs TRBV20-1 and TRBJ2-5, with a weak D call TRBD2 (7 bases). TRBJ2-7 explains the end of the DNA better; the J call may be wrong. Germline CDR1 is DFQATT and CDR2 is SNEGSKA (reference sequence). There are 15 residues in the CDR3.